The 27 T cell receptor beta chains reported below all come from one sample, sequenced in a study of response to subunit inactivated influenza vaccine. TCRdb passed the RT-PCR reads through MiXCR, listing each CDR3 protein once. The sample includes approximately 300,000 distinct CDR3 sequences, roughly 20% of them seen just once. The sequences come from PBMCs from blood, collected 21 months after vaccination. These receptors were collected from a man in his fifties or sixties who received an inactivated influenza vaccine.

DNA for the CDR3: TGTGCCACCGGGGACAGGGGGCAAGATACGCAGTATTTT. It codes for CATGDRGQDTQYF. The chain recombines TRBV24-1 with TRBJ2-3; TRBD1 matches at 12 bases. CDR1 is KGHDR, CDR2 SFDVKD, per germline. Trimming at V came to 9 bases and at J to 5 bases, leaving 2 bases not matched to a gene. The length of the CDR3 is 13 residues.

In this sample, this clonotype turned up many times. The chain combines TRBV4-1 with TRBJ2-2; D is perhaps TRBD1 or TRBD2 (5 bases each). Deletions cut 0 bases from V and 6 bases from J, with 11 bases between. The CDR3 has 15 amino acids. Germline V lookup: CDR1 MGHRA, CDR2 YSYEKL. As DNA, the CDR3 is TGCGCCAGCAGCCAAGATTTCGGGGCTGCCGGGGAGCTGTTTTTT. Its translation is CASSQDFGAAGELFF.

CDR3 DNA sequence: TGCGCCAGCAGCCAAGGCCCGGGACAGACTCAGCCCCAGCATTTT. Its translation: CASSQGPGQTQPQHF. The rearrangement links TRBV4-1 to TRBJ1-5; 7 nucleotides line up with TRBD1. The CDR3 is made up of 15 amino acids. CDR1 and CDR2 (germline): MGHRA, YSYEKL. With 1 base clipped from V and 6 bases from J, the junction kept 6 bases outside the gene matches.

V gene TRBV5-4 combines with J gene TRBJ2-1; 9 bases are a match to TRBD2. Germline CDR1 SGHNT, CDR2 YYREEE (reference sequence). This CDR3 region has 14 residues. With V trimmed by 2 bases and J by 8 bases, 5 bases remained unmatched. CDR3 residues: CASSFGGGEDEQFF. DNA for the CDR3: TGTGCCAGCAGCTTTGGCGGGGGGGAGGATGAGCAGTTCTTC. The entire variable domain, with the rest obtained from reference TRBV5-4 and TRBJ2-1, is as follows: ETGVTQSPTHLIKTRGQQVTLRCSSQSGHNTVSWYQQALGQGPQFIFQYYREEENGRGNFPPRFSGLQFPNYSSELNVNALELDDSALYLCASSFGGGEDEQFFGPGTRLTVL.

This clonotype has ten or more counts. The chain recombines TRBV5-6 with TRBJ1-1; no reliable D call. The CDR3 length is 13 residues. Per germline, CDR1 SGHDT and CDR2 YYEEEE. Trimming removed 0 bases at V and 4 bases at J, with 7 bases between. CDR3 sequence: CASSLGVATEAFF. CDR3 coding DNA: TGTGCCAGCAGCTTGGGAGTGGCCACTGAAGCTTTCTTT.

This clonotype was seen ten or more times. This chain connects TRBV20-1 to TRBJ1-3; D possibly corresponds to TRBD1 (6 bases). Germline V gene lookup returns CDR1 DFQATT and CDR2 SNEGSKA (reference sequence). V was pared by 4 bases and J by 2 bases, with 9 bases between. This CDR3 has 13 residues. CDR3 coding DNA: TGCAGTGCTACACAGGGCCCTGGAAACACCATATATTTT. Amino acids: CSATQGPGNTIYF.

This clonotype was observed many times. The chain links TRBV12-3 or TRBV12-4 to TRBJ1-1; maybe TRBD1 (6 bases). The V end lost 5 bases, the J end lost 4 bases, and 14 bases lay between the germline ends. The CDR3 sequence is 14 residues long. CDR3 residues: CASSPRGGITEAFF. The CDR3, as DNA: TGTGCCAGCAGTCCGAGGGGGGGCATCACTGAAGCTTTCTTT.

This chain connects TRBV12-3 or TRBV12-4 to TRBJ2-4; D is ambiguous. The CDR3 totals 12 residues. The V end lost 3 bases, the J end lost 9 bases, and 9 bases lay between the germline ends. The CDR3 DNA is TGTGCCAGCAGTTTGGGTGGCGGCATTCAGTACTTC. It encodes CASSLGGGIQYF.

Sample share makes this clonotype medium-sized (0.01 to 0.1%). The V and J genes are TRBV6-2 or TRBV6-3 and TRBJ1-2; D not resolved. Trimming stripped 7 bases from V and 5 bases from J, with 11 bases between. There are 12 residues in the CDR3. Germline CDR1 MNHEY, CDR2 SVGEGT. The CDR3 coding sequence is TGTGCCAGCACCCAAGGAGCGTATGGCTACACCTTC. This encodes CASTQGAYGYTF.

This clonotype was counted at least ten times. The rearrangement links TRBV2 to TRBJ2-2; D gene uncertain. Germline values: CDR1 SNHLY, CDR2 FYNNEI. The V and J ends lost 1 base and 1 base respectively, with 16 bases between them. The CDR3 consists of 18 residues. CDR3 nucleotide sequence: TGTGCCAGCAGTGAAGTCACGGGTATAGGGCTGAACACCGGGGAGCTGTTTTTT. It yields the protein CASSEVTGIGLNTGELFF.

V is TRBV29-1 and J is TRBJ2-1, with D perhaps TRBD2 (6 bases). Trimming took off 2 bases at V and 2 bases at J, with 13 bases between the two ends. Germline V gene data show CDR1 as SQVTM and CDR2 as ANQGSEA. CDR3 length: 15 residues. As DNA, the CDR3 is TGCAGCGTTGAAACCCGCGGGGTTACCTACAATGAGCAGTTCTTC. Translated, it gives CSVETRGVTYNEQFF.

V and J are TRBV29-1 and TRBJ2-3, with 9 bases fitting TRBD2. V lost 2 bases to trimming and J lost 1 base; unmatched junction nucleotides: 7. The V gene's germline CDR1 is SQVTM and CDR2 ANQGSEA. This CDR3 has 16 amino acids. For the CDR3, the DNA is TGCAGCGTTGAAAGGCTTGCTAGCGGGGGCACAGATACGCAGTATTTT. Encoded protein: CSVERLASGGTDTQYF.

This clonotype showed up many times. The rearrangement links TRBV23-1 to TRBJ1-1, with a tentative D call TRBD1 (5 bases). TRBV23-1 is given ORF status, its function remaining uncertain. V was trimmed by 0 bases and J by 1 base, leaving 9 bases between them. CDR3 length equals 15 residues. The CDR3 protein is CASSQSEGPNTEAFF. The CDR3 region has the DNA TGCGCCAGCAGTCAATCTGAGGGACCGAACACTGAAGCTTTCTTT.

This clonotype was seen only a few times. This chain connects TRBV5-1 to TRBJ2-3, with D possibly being TRBD2 (7 bases). Looked up from germline, CDR1 is SGHRS and CDR2 is YFSETQ. This CDR3 spans 14 amino acids. V was shortened by 0 bases and J by 6 bases, with 11 bases between the two germline ends. The CDR3 coding sequence is TGCGCCAGCAGCTTGGACAGGGAGGGTGATACGCAGTATTTT. Translation gives CASSLDREGDTQYF. The full variable domain, rest sourced from reference TRBV5-1 and TRBJ2-3, is KAGVTQTPRYLIKTRGQQVTLSCSPISGHRSVSWYQQTPGQGLQFLFEYFSETQRNKGNFPGRFSGRQFSNSRSEMNVSTLELGDSALYLCASSLDREGDTQYFGPGTRLTVL.

The V and J genes are TRBV4-3 and TRBJ2-2; TRBD1 might be the D (5 bases). V lost 3 bases and J 7 bases, leaving 15 bases between the germline ends. The CDR3 contains 15 residues. Per the germline V gene, CDR1 is LGHNA and CDR2 is YSLEER. For the CDR3, the DNA is TGCGCCAGCAGCCAGCAGGGAAGCGATGGCGGGGAGCTGTTTTTT. This translates into CASSQQGSDGGELFF.

In its sample, this clonotype was seen a few times. The chain employs TRBV6-1 and TRBJ2-1; 7 bases line up with TRBD1. V lost 7 bases and J lost 1; bases outside the gene matches: 7. The CDR3 is made up of 15 amino acids. Germline V CDR1 and CDR2: MNHNS, SASEGT. The CDR3 bases are TGTGCCAGCAAGAAAGACAGGGCGTCCTACAATGAGCAGTTCTTC. This translates into CASKKDRASYNEQFF.

This clonotype was counted only a few times. DNA for the CDR3: TGCAGTGCTAGGAAGGGGGGCTCCTATAATTCACCCCTCCACTTT. It codes for CSARKGGSYNSPLHF. The V and J genes are TRBV20-1 and TRBJ1-6; D possibly corresponds to TRBD1 (6 bases). Germline CDR1 is DFQATT and CDR2 is SNEGSKA (reference sequence). The CDR3 is 15 amino acids. V was shortened by 3 bases and J by 0 bases, with 9 bases between the two germline ends.

In its sample, this clonotype was seen a few times. The rearrangement uses TRBV9 and TRBJ1-3, with D maybe TRBD1 (5 bases). CDR1 and CDR2 (germline): SGDLS, YYNGEE. Deletions cut 7 bases from V and 0 bases from J, with 17 bases between. CDR3 length equals 16 residues. CDR3 DNA: TGTGCCAGCGACCCTGGGGCTCAGAGCTCTGGAAACACCATATATTTT. Its translation: CASDPGAQSSGNTIYF.

This chain connects TRBV29-1 to TRBJ1-1, with a possible D match to TRBD1 (6 bases). The V gene lost 7 bases and the J gene lost 3 bases, with 18 bases spanning the gap. CDR1 is SQVTM, CDR2 ANQGSEA, per germline. This CDR3 has 14 residues. CDR3 bases: TGCAGCGGACGCCTTACAGGGTGGGACACTGAAGCTTTCTTT. This encodes CSGRLTGWDTEAFF.

This clonotype has more than one count but fewer than ten. This chain links TRBV14 with TRBJ2-2; unclear D gene. In germline, CDR1 is SGHDN, CDR2 FVKESK. The ends were cut back, 1 base at V and 0 bases at J, with 9 bases in the middle. CDR3 size: 16 residues. The CDR3 sequence is CASSQAGTPNTGELFF. CDR3 sequence (DNA): TGTGCCAGCAGCCAAGCGGGCACCCCGAACACCGGGGAGCTGTTTTTT.

The chain has TRBV20-1 and TRBJ1-2; a possible D gene is TRBD1 (6 bases). V dropped 7 bases and J dropped 2 bases, with 17 bases sitting between them. CDR3 size: 14 residues. Germline values: CDR1 DFQATT, CDR2 SNEGSKA (reference sequence). CDR3 in amino acids: CSGRVGGRNYGYTF. In nucleotides, the CDR3 is TGCAGTGGTCGGGTTGGGGGCAGAAACTATGGCTACACCTTC.

This chain connects TRBV10-3 to TRBJ1-1; D is ambiguous. Germline CDR1 and CDR2: ENHRY and SYGVKD. The CDR3 runs 15 residues. V was trimmed by 5 bases and J by 4 bases, leaving 17 bases between them. The CDR3 DNA follows: TGTGCCATCAGTCCCATCCGGGGAGAAGGCACTGAAGCTTTCTTT. This encodes CAISPIRGEGTEAFF.

CDR3 in amino acids: CASLSSGNYGYTF. The CDR3 DNA sequence: TGTGCCAGCCTATCCTCGGGTAACTATGGCTACACCTTC. V usage is TRBV12-3 or TRBV12-4 and J usage is TRBJ1-2; D unresolved. This CDR3 has 13 residues. V was shortened by 8 bases and J by 1 base, with 11 bases between the two germline ends.

The chain couples TRBV25-1 to TRBJ1-4; 9 bases fit TRBD1. With 3 bases clipped from V and 4 bases from J, the junction kept 3 bases outside the gene matches. Germline CDR1 reads MGHDK; CDR2 reads SYGVNS. The CDR3 is made up of 15 amino acids. The CDR3 here is CASSDGQGINEKLFF. The CDR3 DNA sequence: TGTGCCAGCAGTGATGGACAGGGGATTAATGAAAAACTGTTTTTT.

V and J are TRBV29-1 and TRBJ2-7; D possibly matches TRBD1 or TRBD2 (5 bases each). Deletions cut 7 bases from V and 3 bases from J, with 10 bases between. The CDR3 covers 11 residues. Germline CDR1 SQVTM, CDR2 ANQGSEA. Written as DNA, the CDR3 is TGCAGCGGAGGGACCCTCTACGAGCAGTACTTC. Translation: CSGGTLYEQYF.

This clonotype was detected only once. The rearrangement joins TRBV20-1 to TRBJ2-1; 7 bases line up with TRBD1. V trimming: 3 bases; J trimming: 13 bases; junction bases outside the gene matches: 3. This CDR3 spans 10 amino acids. Germline loops: CDR1 DFQATT, CDR2 SNEGSKA (reference sequence). CDR3 region: CSASHRGQFF. Here the CDR3 DNA reads TGCAGTGCTAGTCACAGGGGACAGTTCTTC.

This clonotype was counted many times. The V gene is TRBV14, the J gene TRBJ1-1; TRBD1 agrees at 8 bases. Trimming removed 3 bases from V and 5 bases from J; junction bases left unmatched: 8. This CDR3 spans 15 amino acids. CDR1 is SGHDN and CDR2 is FVKESK in the germline V gene. CDR3: CASSQPQGAWTEAFF. The CDR3 DNA reads TGTGCCAGCAGCCAGCCTCAGGGGGCGTGGACTGAAGCTTTCTTT. The variable domain in full, completed from reference TRBV14 and TRBJ1-1, reads EAGVTQFPSHSVIEKGQTVTLRCDPISGHDNLYWYRRVMGKEIKFLLHFVKESKQDESGMPNNRFLAERTGGTYSTLKVQPAELEDSGVYFCASSQPQGAWTEAFFGQGTRLTVV.